These T cell receptor beta chains were read from a single sample in a study of Graves' ophthalmopathy and Graves' hyperthyroidism. MiXCR, run by TCRdb on the multiplex PCR reads, gives a single entry per CDR3 protein. There are over 450,000 distinct CDR3 sequences in the sample; roughly an eighth occur only once, and approximately 9.8% lies in the top ten. The sample consisted of blood. These receptors all come from a woman aged 25-40 years with Graves' ophthalmopathy. Each CDR3 is given with its conserved first and last residue. Each record gives: CDR3 protein, V gene, J gene.

CDR3 protein: CASSEAAGGRWF
V gene: TRBV10-2
J gene: TRBJ2-5

CDR3 protein: CATSDWDRSQETQYF
V gene: TRBV24-1
J gene: TRBJ2-5

CDR3 protein: CASSLIGQGFQPQHF
V gene: TRBV28
J gene: TRBJ1-5

CDR3 protein: CASSTRDKNSPLHF
V gene: TRBV19
J gene: TRBJ1-6

CDR3 protein: CASSLVNQGTEAFF
V gene: TRBV12-3/TRBV12-4
J gene: TRBJ1-1

CDR3 protein: CASSLTNRGWQPQHF
V gene: TRBV28
J gene: TRBJ1-5

CDR3 protein: CASSSADPSYEQYF
V gene: TRBV6-5
J gene: TRBJ2-7

CDR3 protein: CASSLVWTGSGSPLHF
V gene: TRBV11-2
J gene: TRBJ1-6

CDR3 protein: CASSEFIYEQYF
V gene: TRBV6-1
J gene: TRBJ2-7

CDR3 protein: CSASSGAYTEAFF
V gene: TRBV20-1
J gene: TRBJ1-1

CDR3 protein: CASSQVSDGELFF
V gene: TRBV4-1
J gene: TRBJ2-2

CDR3 protein: CASSQTGLAGLVTGELFF
V gene: TRBV27
J gene: TRBJ2-2

CDR3 protein: CASSWGLPAAYEQYF
V gene: TRBV27
J gene: TRBJ2-7

CDR3 protein: CAWGLAGYEQYF
V gene: TRBV30
J gene: TRBJ2-7

CDR3 protein: CATRRGQNTEAFF
V gene: TRBV6-1
J gene: TRBJ1-1

CDR3 protein: CASSLVPDRRNTGELFF
V gene: TRBV28
J gene: TRBJ2-2

CDR3 protein: CASSYLWGSGDNTEAFF
V gene: TRBV6-5
J gene: TRBJ1-1

CDR3 protein: CASGPPGQGQETQYF
V gene: TRBV12-5
J gene: TRBJ2-5

CDR3 protein: CASSRRSTDTQYF
V gene: TRBV5-1
J gene: TRBJ2-3

CDR3 protein: CASSDLRWTGRGTEAFF
V gene: TRBV2
J gene: TRBJ1-1

CDR3 protein: CASSDETTRNQPQHF
V gene: TRBV2
J gene: TRBJ1-5

CDR3 protein: CATKTATGDGYTF
V gene: TRBV6-1
J gene: TRBJ1-2

CDR3 protein: CASYQTGFGNSPLHF
V gene: TRBV12-3/TRBV12-4
J gene: TRBJ1-6

CDR3 protein: CASSDRNIQETQYF
V gene: TRBV7-9
J gene: TRBJ2-5

CDR3 protein: CASSRGGISYEQYF
V gene: TRBV6-1
J gene: TRBJ2-7

CDR3 protein: CASSSEIGNQPQHF
V gene: TRBV28
J gene: TRBJ1-5

CDR3 protein: CASSEQTSGQETQYF
V gene: TRBV6-1
J gene: TRBJ2-5

CDR3 protein: CAISDNTEAFF
V gene: TRBV10-3
J gene: TRBJ1-1

CDR3 protein: CASSPTDMNTEACF
V gene: TRBV28
J gene: TRBJ1-1

CDR3 protein: CASSDTSSGANVLTF
V gene: TRBV6-4
J gene: TRBJ2-6

CDR3 protein: CASIPEHSIGYIKYF
V gene: TRBV6-1
J gene: TRBJ2-4

CDR3 protein: CASSSQLAGGADIQYF
V gene: TRBV7-2
J gene: TRBJ2-4

CDR3 protein: CAWDQDRVGNTIYF
V gene: TRBV30
J gene: TRBJ1-3

CDR3 protein: CASSAAGVGYTF
V gene: TRBV6-1
J gene: TRBJ1-2

CDR3 protein: CSARRGMNTEAFF
V gene: TRBV20-1
J gene: TRBJ1-1

CDR3 protein: CASGFEVSTEAFF
V gene: TRBV12-5
J gene: TRBJ1-1

CDR3 protein: CASSRGAGSRQPQHF
V gene: TRBV28
J gene: TRBJ1-5

CDR3 protein: CATSPPTGGIDQPQHF
V gene: TRBV15
J gene: TRBJ1-5

CDR3 protein: CASSLAGTGITGELFF
V gene: TRBV5-5
J gene: TRBJ2-2

CDR3 protein: CASSESASINTGELFF
V gene: TRBV6-1
J gene: TRBJ2-2

CDR3 protein: CATAGTSGTGGGYYGYTF
V gene: TRBV6-2/TRBV6-3
J gene: TRBJ1-2

CDR3 protein: CASSDRANYEQYF
V gene: TRBV5-1
J gene: TRBJ2-7

CDR3 protein: CASSESVQGEAFF
V gene: TRBV6-1
J gene: TRBJ1-1

CDR3 protein: CAGSYSDTGELFF
V gene: TRBV6-2/TRBV6-3
J gene: TRBJ2-2

CDR3 protein: CSVDRGEVTGELFF
V gene: TRBV29-1
J gene: TRBJ2-2

CDR3 protein: CASSYARGGNDEQYF
V gene: TRBV6-5
J gene: TRBJ2-7

CDR3 protein: CASSIGGTGNTGELFF
V gene: TRBV11-2
J gene: TRBJ2-2

CDR3 protein: CASSYSGPGTATATNEKLFF
V gene: TRBV6-2/TRBV6-3
J gene: TRBJ1-4

CDR3 protein: CATSPQGGTGELFF
V gene: TRBV10-3
J gene: TRBJ2-2

CDR3 protein: CASSPLAGGPYTGELFF
V gene: TRBV2
J gene: TRBJ2-2

CDR3 protein: CASSYRDRADQPQHF
V gene: TRBV12-3/TRBV12-4
J gene: TRBJ1-5

CDR3 protein: CASSSSGQPREAQYF
V gene: TRBV12-3/TRBV12-4
J gene: TRBJ2-5

CDR3 protein: CASSPHRTSYEQYF
V gene: TRBV6-2/TRBV6-3
J gene: TRBJ2-7

CDR3 protein: CASSLGQGVRTVSYEQYF
V gene: TRBV5-1
J gene: TRBJ2-7

CDR3 protein: CASSRGGAYTGELFF
V gene: TRBV12-3/TRBV12-4
J gene: TRBJ2-2

CDR3 protein: CSANWQVGSYNSPLHF
V gene: TRBV20-1
J gene: TRBJ1-6

CDR3 protein: CASSEATASEQYF
V gene: TRBV6-1
J gene: TRBJ2-7